This is a list of T cell receptor beta chains from one sample in a study of T-cell memory formation after mild COVID-19. TCRdb called the 5' RACE reads again in MiXCR, with one record for every CDR3 protein. Here the sample spans 430,000 or so distinct CDR3 sequences, about 23% being singletons. Source material: PBMCs or a T cell subset sorted from them (not recorded which). Receptors were obtained from an adult woman who had mild COVID-19 (a few samples of this study predate the infection). Cell type and time point are not known. The CDR3 runs from the conserved cysteine through the conserved F or W. A D gene is named only where the DNA matches it firmly. Rows give clone size only sometimes, using once, few, many, or a class for an expanded clone.

d_gene: -; abundance: few; j_gene: TRBJ1-2; v_gene: TRBV25-1; CDR3nt: TGTGCCAGCAGTGAGGGAAGGACTCCCAGTAGTCTCTATGGCTACACCTTC; CDR3aa: CASSEGRTPSSLYGYTF
d_gene: TRBD1; abundance: once; j_gene: TRBJ2-2; v_gene: TRBV12-3/TRBV12-4; CDR3nt: TGTGCCAGCATCCAGGGACAGACCACCGGGGAGCTGTTTTTT; CDR3aa: CASIQGQTTGELFF
d_gene: -; abundance: few; j_gene: TRBJ1-2; v_gene: TRBV4-2; CDR3nt: TGTGCCAGCAGCCCTGGACAGAAAAACTATGGCTACACCTTC; CDR3aa: CASSPGQKNYGYTF
d_gene: -; abundance: few; j_gene: TRBJ1-2; v_gene: TRBV6-6; CDR3nt: TGTGCCAGCAGTAGCGACAGAGCCCACAATAGGGTCTACACCTTC; CDR3aa: CASSSDRAHNRVYTF
d_gene: -; abundance: few; j_gene: TRBJ2-7; v_gene: TRBV7-3; CDR3nt: TGTGCCAGCAGCATCCCCCCGGGGGCTATTTCCTACGAGCAGTACTTC; CDR3aa: CASSIPPGAISYEQYF
d_gene: TRBD2; abundance: -; j_gene: TRBJ2-1; v_gene: TRBV12-3/TRBV12-4; CDR3nt: TGTGCCAGCAGGCGTCAGGGGGGACTAGCGGGCGATGAGCAGTTCTTC; CDR3aa: CASRRQGGLAGDEQFF
d_gene: TRBD1; abundance: -; j_gene: TRBJ1-2; v_gene: TRBV12-3/TRBV12-4; CDR3nt: TGTGCCAGCAGCCGAGGGACAGGGAAGGCCTATGGCTACACCTTC; CDR3aa: CASSRGTGKAYGYTF
d_gene: TRBD1; abundance: -; j_gene: TRBJ2-7; v_gene: TRBV6-5; CDR3nt: TGTGCCAGCAGCTTGACAGGGACCGAGCAGTACTTC; CDR3aa: CASSLTGTEQYF
d_gene: -; abundance: few; j_gene: TRBJ2-3; v_gene: TRBV27; CDR3nt: TGTGCCAGCACCCTCAGCGCCGTAGAAGATACGCAGTATTTT; CDR3aa: CASTLSAVEDTQYF
d_gene: TRBD1; abundance: -; j_gene: TRBJ1-1; v_gene: TRBV24-1; CDR3nt: TGTGCCACCAGTGATAGACCAGGGGGAGCGACTGAAGCTTTCTTT; CDR3aa: CATSDRPGGATEAFF
d_gene: -; abundance: -; j_gene: TRBJ2-7; v_gene: TRBV15; CDR3nt: TGTGCCACCAGCAGGCCCAGCGTAGAGGAGCAGTACTTC; CDR3aa: CATSRPSVEEQYF
d_gene: -; abundance: few; j_gene: TRBJ1-5; v_gene: TRBV29-1; CDR3nt: TGCAGCGTCGCCGAGGGGGGTAGCAATCAGCCCCAGCATTTT; CDR3aa: CSVAEGGSNQPQHF
d_gene: -; abundance: few; j_gene: TRBJ2-3; v_gene: TRBV7-8; CDR3nt: TGTGCCAGCAGCCCTAGCCATAGATCCGGGGATACGCAGTATTTT; CDR3aa: CASSPSHRSGDTQYF
d_gene: TRBD2; abundance: -; j_gene: TRBJ2-6; v_gene: TRBV5-4; CDR3nt: TGTGCCAGCAGAAGGCGGGGGGCTGGGGCCAACGTCCTGACTTTC; CDR3aa: CASRRRGAGANVLTF
d_gene: -; abundance: -; j_gene: TRBJ2-5; v_gene: TRBV27; CDR3nt: TGTGCCAGCAGTTCCGGGGGCCTGATAGAGACCCAGTACTTC; CDR3aa: CASSSGGLIETQYF
d_gene: TRBD1; abundance: -; j_gene: TRBJ1-1; v_gene: TRBV30; CDR3nt: TGTGCCTTTGCCGGGACAGGGGGCATTGAAGCTTTCTTT; CDR3aa: CAFAGTGGIEAFF
d_gene: -; abundance: -; j_gene: TRBJ2-1; v_gene: TRBV20-1; CDR3nt: TGCAGTGCTCCGGGGGTCCATGAGCAGTTCTTC; CDR3aa: CSAPGVHEQFF
d_gene: -; abundance: -; j_gene: TRBJ1-2; v_gene: TRBV12-3/TRBV12-4; CDR3nt: TGTGCCAGCAGTTTTTCTTCGTTTGGCAGAGGCTATGGCTACACCTTC; CDR3aa: CASSFSSFGRGYGYTF
d_gene: TRBD1; abundance: few; j_gene: TRBJ2-7; v_gene: TRBV5-1; CDR3nt: TGCGCCAGCAGCTCCGAACAGGGGATGCTCTCCTACGAGCAGTACTTC; CDR3aa: CASSSEQGMLSYEQYF
d_gene: -; abundance: -; j_gene: TRBJ2-5; v_gene: TRBV18; CDR3nt: TGTGCCAGCTCACCACGGTGGGTTTTACAAGAGACCCAGTACTTC; CDR3aa: CASSPRWVLQETQYF
d_gene: TRBD1; abundance: few; j_gene: TRBJ2-2; v_gene: TRBV19; CDR3nt: TGTGCCAGTAGTTCCGGGACAGAGGCCGGGGAGCTGTTTTTT; CDR3aa: CASSSGTEAGELFF
d_gene: TRBD2; abundance: -; j_gene: TRBJ2-5; v_gene: TRBV7-6; CDR3nt: TGTGCCAGCAGCTTCTCGCTGCGGGGGGGCAACTTTAAAGAGACCCAGTACTTC; CDR3aa: CASSFSLRGGNFKETQYF
d_gene: -; abundance: -; j_gene: TRBJ2-2; v_gene: TRBV6-1; CDR3nt: TGTGCCAGCAGTGAACGGGTGTGGGAAGCCGGCGGGGAGCTGTTTTTT; CDR3aa: CASSERVWEAGGELFF
d_gene: -; abundance: -; j_gene: TRBJ2-7; v_gene: TRBV9; CDR3nt: TGTGCCAGCAGCGTAGACTCAACCTACGAGCAGTACTTC; CDR3aa: CASSVDSTYEQYF
d_gene: TRBD2; abundance: few; j_gene: TRBJ2-1; v_gene: TRBV5-6; CDR3nt: TGTGCCAGCAGCTCCGCCGTCGCGGGGGAATCCTACAATGAGCAGTTCTTC; CDR3aa: CASSSAVAGESYNEQFF